The 4 T cell receptor beta chains below were found in one sample sequenced in a study of OX40 agonist ivuxolimab in advanced cancers. Clones were sequenced by immunoSEQ multiplex PCR, and TCRdb holds only the in-frame ones, with some missing. The data contain tens of thousands of clones, about 89% of them seen just once; the ten biggest clones take up less than 12%. The sequencing used CD4+ or CD8+ T cells sorted from blood, collected in a trial of the OX40 agonist ivuxolimab. The receptors originated from an adult with an advanced solid tumor such as melanoma, head and neck, liver or kidney cancer.

The gene calls are TRBV10-1 and TRBJ2-3; possible D gene TRBD1, 6 bases. The V end was cut by 3 bases, the J end by 1 base, with 14 bases between. Germline V CDR1 and CDR2: WNHNN, SYGVQD (reference sequence). The CDR3 totals 16 residues. The CDR3 reads CASSEGVGARTDTQYF. The CDR3 bases are TGCGCCAGCAGTGAAGGGGTGGGGGCCCGCACAGATACGCAGTATTTT.

The gene calls are TRBV5-6 and TRBJ1-1; unclear D gene. The germline CDR1 and CDR2 sequences are SGHDT and YYEEEE. This CDR3 contains 12 residues. V lost 7 bases to trimming and J lost 1 base, with 8 bases between them. This CDR3 is CASGAWNTEAFF. The CDR3, as DNA: TGTGCCAGCGGAGCCTGGAACACTGAAGCTTTCTTT.

The chain links TRBV9 to TRBJ2-5; D call uncertain. Germline V CDR1 and CDR2: SGDLS, YYNGEE. The CDR3 totals 13 residues. The germline V and J ends were trimmed by 3 bases and 2 bases, with 8 bases remaining between them. The DNA of the CDR3 is TGTGCCAGCAGCGCTTCAGATCAAGAGACCCAGTACTTC. As protein: CASSASDQETQYF.

The chain links TRBV9 to TRBJ2-1; the D gene is possibly TRBD2 (5 bases). CDR1 is SGDLS, CDR2 YYNGEE, per germline. V was clipped by 5 bases and J by 0 bases, with 12 bases between them. This CDR3 is built from 15 residues. CDR3 sequence: CASSTGVSSYNEQFF. The CDR3 coding sequence is TGTGCCAGCAGTACCGGGGTAAGCTCCTACAATGAGCAGTTCTTC.